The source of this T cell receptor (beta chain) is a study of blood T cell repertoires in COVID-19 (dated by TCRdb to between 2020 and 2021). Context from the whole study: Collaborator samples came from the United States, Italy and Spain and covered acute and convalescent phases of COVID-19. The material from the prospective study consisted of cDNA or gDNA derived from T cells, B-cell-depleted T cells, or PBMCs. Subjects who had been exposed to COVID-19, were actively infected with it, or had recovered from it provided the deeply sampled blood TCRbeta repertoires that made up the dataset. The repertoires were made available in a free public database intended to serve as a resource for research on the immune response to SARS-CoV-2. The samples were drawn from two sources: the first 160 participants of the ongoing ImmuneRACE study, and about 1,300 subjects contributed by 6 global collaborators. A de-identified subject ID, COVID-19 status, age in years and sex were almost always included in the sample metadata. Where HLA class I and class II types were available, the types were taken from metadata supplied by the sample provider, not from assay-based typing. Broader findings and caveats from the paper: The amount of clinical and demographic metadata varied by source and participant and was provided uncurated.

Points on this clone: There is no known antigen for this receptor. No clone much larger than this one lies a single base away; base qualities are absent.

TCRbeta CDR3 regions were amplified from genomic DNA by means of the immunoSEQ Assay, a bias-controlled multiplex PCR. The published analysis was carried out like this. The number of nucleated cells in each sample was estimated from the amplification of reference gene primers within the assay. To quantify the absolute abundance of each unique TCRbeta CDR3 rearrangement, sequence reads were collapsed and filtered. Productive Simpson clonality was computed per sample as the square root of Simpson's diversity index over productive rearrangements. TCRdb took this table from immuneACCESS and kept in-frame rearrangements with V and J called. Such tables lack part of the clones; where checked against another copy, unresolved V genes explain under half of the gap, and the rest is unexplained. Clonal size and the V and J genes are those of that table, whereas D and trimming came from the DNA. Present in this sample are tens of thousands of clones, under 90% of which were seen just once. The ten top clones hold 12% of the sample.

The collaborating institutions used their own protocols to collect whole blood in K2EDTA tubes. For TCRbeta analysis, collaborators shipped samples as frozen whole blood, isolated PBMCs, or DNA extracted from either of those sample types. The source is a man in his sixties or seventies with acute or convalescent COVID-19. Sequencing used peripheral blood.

The nucleotides are TGTGCCAGCAGCGTAGGCGGGAGGAACTACGAGCAGTACTTC. Its translation is CASSVGGRNYEQYF. In this chain, TRBV2 is recombined with TRBJ2-7; 8 of the junction bases match TRBD2. The CDR3 contains 14 residues, cysteine and phenylalanine counted. Left in the record is the CDR3 DNA by itself, 42 bases read in frame from the first base. The germline V and J ends show losses of 6 bases and 3 bases respectively, and no gene match explains 7 bases of the junction. For CDR1 and CDR2, the germline V gene lists SNHLY and FYNNEI.